One and the same sample provided the 12 T cell receptor beta chains below, sequenced in a study of cytomegalovirus exposure and HLA in healthy donors. PCR used 60 Vbeta primers and 13 Jbeta primers. Assay used: immunoSEQ multiplex PCR; TCRdb lists only in-frame clones, some missing. The data contain around 110,000 clones, over 60% of them singletons. Sequenced sample: PBMCs. These receptors all stem from a man aged 25 to 40 in good health and CMV-seropositive.

The chain recombines TRBV30 with TRBJ1-2; tentatively, D is TRBD1 (5 bases). V lost 0 bases to trimming and J lost 2 bases, with 13 bases between them. Germline V gene data show CDR1 as GTSNPN and CDR2 as SVGIG (reference sequence). This CDR3 region has 15 residues. The CDR3 sequence is CAWSVGMGRNYGYTF. The CDR3 bases are TGTGCCTGGAGTGTAGGTATGGGGCGGAACTATGGCTACACCTTC.

The chain carries TRBV7-2 and TRBJ1-1; D unclear. CDR1 and CDR2 (germline): SGHTA, FQGNSA. The CDR3 extends over 14 amino acids. Trimming pared 5 bases from V and 3 bases from J, leaving 13 bases between. The CDR3 coding sequence is TGTGCCAGCAGCCTAGGCCCCCGGGACACTGAAGCTTTCTTT. Amino acids: CASSLGPRDTEAFF.

The rearrangement uses TRBV19 and TRBJ2-3; 8 positions agree with TRBD2. This CDR3 has 13 residues. Germline assignment: CDR1 LNHDA and CDR2 SQIVND (reference sequence). J was trimmed by 7 bases and V by 7 bases; bases with no gene match: 7. CDR3 nucleotides: TGTGCCAGTATGTCCCGGGGGGGTAATACGCAGTATTTT. Its protein is CASMSRGGNTQYF.

This rearrangement joins TRBV6-5 to TRBJ1-6, with TRBD1 identical over 7 bases. The CDR3 is made up of 14 amino acids. V trimming: 6 bases; J trimming: 8 bases; junction bases outside the gene matches: 7. CDR1 is MNHEY and CDR2 is SVGAGI in the germline V gene. DNA of the CDR3: TGTGCCAGCAGACGCGACAGGGAGGATTCACCCCTCCACTTT. Translating gives CASRRDREDSPLHF.

The chain links TRBV19 to TRBJ1-1, with D possibly being TRBD1 (5 bases). CDR3 length: 14 residues. Germline CDR1 reads LNHDA; CDR2 reads SQIVND (reference sequence). V shed 7 bases and J shed 5 bases, with 17 bases lying between them. CDR3 DNA sequence: TGTGCCAGTAATCCGGGCCATCGGGGGACTGAAGCTTTCTTT. Its protein is CASNPGHRGTEAFF. Using reference TRBV19 and TRBJ1-1 for the parts outside the CDR3, the full variable domain is DGGITQSPKYLFRKEGQNVTLSCEQNLNHDAMYWYRQDPGQGLRLIYYSQIVNDFQKGDIAEGYSVSREKKESFPLTVTSAQKNPTAFYLCASNPGHRGTEAFFGQGTRLTVV.

There are a few counts of this clone. Other DNA sequences in the same sample also yield this CDR3. The chain carries TRBV5-1 and TRBJ1-1; 7 nucleotides align to TRBD1. CDR1 SGHRS and CDR2 YFSETQ come from the germline V gene. The CDR3 totals 13 residues. The trim removed 4 bases at V and 5 bases at J, leaving 5 bases unmatched. The CDR3 DNA follows: TGCGCCAGCAGCGTCCAGGGGGAAACTGAAGCTTTCTTT. Translated: CASSVQGETEAFF.

This clone was picked up one time. The V gene is TRBV2, the J gene TRBJ2-2; D is uncertain. Germline V CDR1 and CDR2: SNHLY, FYNNEI. Trimming took off 0 bases at V and 4 bases at J, with 9 bases between the two ends. CDR3 size: 15 residues. The DNA of the CDR3 is TGTGCCAGCAGTGAAGCGCTGAGCACCACCGGGGAGCTGTTTTTT. Its protein product is CASSEALSTTGELFF.

The chain is built from TRBV5-4 and TRBJ2-7; D might be TRBD2 (6 bases). The CDR3 is 14 residues long. The V gene lost 1 base and the J gene lost 0 bases, with 8 bases spanning the gap. The germline gives CDR1 SGHNT, CDR2 YYREEE (reference sequence). CDR3: CASSLRGASYEQYF. CDR3 nucleotides: TGTGCCAGCAGCTTGCGCGGGGCCTCCTACGAGCAGTACTTC.

V and J are TRBV7-9 and TRBJ2-2; 9 positions match TRBD1. V trimming: 8 bases; J trimming: 7 bases; junction bases outside the gene matches: 8. The CDR3 length is 14 residues. Germline assignment: CDR1 SEHNR and CDR2 FQNEAQ (reference sequence). CDR3 bases: TGTGCCAGCGGGATTGGACAGGGGATCGGGGAGCTGTTTTTT. It yields the protein CASGIGQGIGELFF. Filled out from reference TRBV7-9 and TRBJ2-2, the complete variable domain reads DTGVSQNPRHKITKRGQNVTFRCDPISEHNRLYWYRQTLGQGPEFLTYFQNEAQLEKSRLLSDRFSAERPKGSFSTLEIQRTEQGDSAMYLCASGIGQGIGELFFGEGSRLTVL.

This rearrangement joins TRBV7-9 to TRBJ2-3, with 10 bases fitting TRBD1. CDR1 and CDR2 from the germline V gene are SEHNR and FQNEAQ (reference sequence). With V trimmed by 1 base and J by 5 bases, 3 bases remained unmatched. The CDR3 covers 15 residues. This CDR3 is CASSLGQGAGDTQYF. The CDR3, as DNA: TGTGCCAGCAGCTTAGGACAGGGGGCAGGAGATACGCAGTATTTT.

J is TRBJ2-2 and V is TRBV28; 8 bases are shared with TRBD1. Germline V gene data show CDR1 as MDHEN and CDR2 as SYDVKM. The junction had 8 bases not matched to a gene; V was cut back by 7 bases and J by 7 bases. CDR3 length: 14 amino acids. The CDR3 DNA is TGTGCCAGCATCCGCGCAGGGGGCGGCGGGGAGCTGTTTTTT. Amino acid sequence: CASIRAGGGGELFF.

The gene calls are TRBV27 and TRBJ1-4, with TRBD1 as a possible D gene (6 bases). CDR1 and CDR2 from the germline V gene are MNHEY and SMNVEV (reference sequence). The CDR3 has 16 residues. The ends were cut back, 5 bases at V and 5 bases at J, with 18 bases in the middle. The CDR3 protein is CASSPSGTRRNEKLFF. CDR3 nucleotide sequence: TGTGCCAGCAGTCCGTCCGGGACACGGCGAAATGAAAAACTGTTTTTT.